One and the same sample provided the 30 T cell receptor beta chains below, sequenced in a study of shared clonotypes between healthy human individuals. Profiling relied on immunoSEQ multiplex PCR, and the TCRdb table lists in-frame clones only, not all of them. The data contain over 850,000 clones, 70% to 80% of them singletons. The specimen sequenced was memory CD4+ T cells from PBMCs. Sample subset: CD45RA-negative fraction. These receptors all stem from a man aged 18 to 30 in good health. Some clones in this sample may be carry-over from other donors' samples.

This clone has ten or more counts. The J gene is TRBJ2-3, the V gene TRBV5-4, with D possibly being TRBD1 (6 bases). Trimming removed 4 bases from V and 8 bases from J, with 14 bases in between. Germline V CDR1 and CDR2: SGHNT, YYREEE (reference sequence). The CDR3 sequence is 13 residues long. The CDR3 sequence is CASSGGAVGTQYF. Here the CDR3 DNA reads TGTGCCAGCAGCGGGGGCGCCGTAGGTACGCAGTATTTT.

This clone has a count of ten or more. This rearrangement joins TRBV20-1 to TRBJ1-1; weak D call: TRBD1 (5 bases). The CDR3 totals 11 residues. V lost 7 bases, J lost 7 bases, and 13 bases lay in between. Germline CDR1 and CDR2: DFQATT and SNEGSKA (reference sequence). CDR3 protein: CSGGDGREAFF. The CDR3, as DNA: TGCAGTGGGGGGGACGGGCGTGAAGCTTTCTTT.

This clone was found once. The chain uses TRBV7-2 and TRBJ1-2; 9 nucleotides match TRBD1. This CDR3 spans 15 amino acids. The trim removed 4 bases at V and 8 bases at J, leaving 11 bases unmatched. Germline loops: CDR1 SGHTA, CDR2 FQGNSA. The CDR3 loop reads CASSSNGQGTRGYTF. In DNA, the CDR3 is TGTGCCAGCAGCTCAAATGGACAGGGGACGAGGGGCTACACCTTC.

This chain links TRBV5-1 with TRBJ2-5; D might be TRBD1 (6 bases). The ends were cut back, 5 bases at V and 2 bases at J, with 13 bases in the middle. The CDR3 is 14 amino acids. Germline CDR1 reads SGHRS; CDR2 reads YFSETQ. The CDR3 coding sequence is TGCGCCAGCAGAACCCAGGGGAATCAAGAGACCCAGTACTTC. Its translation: CASRTQGNQETQYF. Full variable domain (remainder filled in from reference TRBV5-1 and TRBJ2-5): KAGVTQTPRYLIKTRGQQVTLSCSPISGHRSVSWYQQTPGQGLQFLFEYFSETQRNKGNFPGRFSGRQFSNSRSEMNVSTLELGDSALYLCASRTQGNQETQYFGPGTRLLVL.

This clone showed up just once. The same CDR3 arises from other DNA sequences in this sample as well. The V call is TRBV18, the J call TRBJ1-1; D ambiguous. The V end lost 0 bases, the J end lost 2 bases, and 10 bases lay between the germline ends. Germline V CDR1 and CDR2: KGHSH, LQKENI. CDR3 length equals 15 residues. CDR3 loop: CASSPPSSGNTEAFF. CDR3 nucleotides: TGTGCCAGCTCACCACCGAGTAGTGGAAACACTGAAGCTTTCTTT.

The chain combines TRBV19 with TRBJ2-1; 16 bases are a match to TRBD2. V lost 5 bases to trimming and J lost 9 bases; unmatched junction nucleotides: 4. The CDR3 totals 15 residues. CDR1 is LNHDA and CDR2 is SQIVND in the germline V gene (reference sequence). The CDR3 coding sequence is TGTGCCAGTAGTTCCGGGACTAGCGGGAGGGGTGAGCAGTTCTTC. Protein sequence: CASSSGTSGRGEQFF.

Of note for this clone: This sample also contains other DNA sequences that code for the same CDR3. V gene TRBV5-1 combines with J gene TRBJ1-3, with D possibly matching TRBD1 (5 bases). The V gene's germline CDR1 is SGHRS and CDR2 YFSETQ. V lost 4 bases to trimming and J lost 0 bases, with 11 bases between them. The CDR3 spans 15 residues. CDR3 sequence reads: CASSLTGVSGNTIYF. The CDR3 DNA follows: TGCGCCAGCAGCCTGACGGGGGTCTCTGGAAACACCATATATTTT.

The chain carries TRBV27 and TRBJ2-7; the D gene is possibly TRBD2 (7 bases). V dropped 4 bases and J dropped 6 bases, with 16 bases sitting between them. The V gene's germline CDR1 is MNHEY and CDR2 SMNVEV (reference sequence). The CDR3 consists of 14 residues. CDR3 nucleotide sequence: TGTGCCAGCAGTTCACAGGGAGGGCGTTTCGAGCAGTACTTC. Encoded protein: CASSSQGGRFEQYF.

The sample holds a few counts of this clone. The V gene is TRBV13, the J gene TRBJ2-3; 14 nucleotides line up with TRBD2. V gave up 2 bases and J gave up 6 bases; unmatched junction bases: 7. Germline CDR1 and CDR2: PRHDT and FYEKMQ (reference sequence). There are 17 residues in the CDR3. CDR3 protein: CASSLYGLAGGLDTQYF. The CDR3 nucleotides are TGTGCCAGCAGCTTATATGGACTAGCGGGAGGACTGGATACGCAGTATTTT.

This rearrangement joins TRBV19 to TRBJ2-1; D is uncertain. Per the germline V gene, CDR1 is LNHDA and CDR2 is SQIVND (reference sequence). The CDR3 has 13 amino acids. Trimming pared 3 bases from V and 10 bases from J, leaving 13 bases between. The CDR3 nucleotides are TGTGCCAGTAGTATTGGTGAGGCTTCCGAGCAGTTCTTC. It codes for CASSIGEASEQFF.

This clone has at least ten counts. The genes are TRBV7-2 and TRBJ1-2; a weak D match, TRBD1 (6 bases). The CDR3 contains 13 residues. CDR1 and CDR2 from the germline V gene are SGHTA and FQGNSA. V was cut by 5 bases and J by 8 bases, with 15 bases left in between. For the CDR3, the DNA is TGTGCCAGCAGCCCCGGGACAATTTGGGGCTACACCTTC. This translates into CASSPGTIWGYTF.

In DNA form, the CDR3 reads TGTGCCAGCAGCCCCTCCTCGGGGAGCGCGATGAGCTATGAAAAACTGTTTTTT. Translation gives CASSPSSGSAMSYEKLFF. The chain employs TRBV9 and TRBJ1-4; D unresolved. V shed 4 bases and J shed 6 bases, with 25 bases lying between them. Germline V lookup: CDR1 SGDLS, CDR2 YYNGEE. The CDR3 runs 18 residues.

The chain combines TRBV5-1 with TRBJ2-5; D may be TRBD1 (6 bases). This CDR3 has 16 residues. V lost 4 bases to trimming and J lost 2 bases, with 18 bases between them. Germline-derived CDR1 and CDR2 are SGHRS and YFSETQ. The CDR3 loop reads CASSIGTIGSQETQYF. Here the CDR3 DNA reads TGCGCCAGCAGCATCGGGACAATAGGAAGTCAAGAGACCCAGTACTTC.

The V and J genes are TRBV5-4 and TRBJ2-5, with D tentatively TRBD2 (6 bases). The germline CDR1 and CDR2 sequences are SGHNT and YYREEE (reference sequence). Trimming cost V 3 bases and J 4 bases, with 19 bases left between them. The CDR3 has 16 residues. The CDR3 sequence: CASSSSAGIPRETQYF. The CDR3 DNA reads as TGTGCCAGCAGCTCGTCCGCGGGAATACCCCGAGAGACCCAGTACTTC. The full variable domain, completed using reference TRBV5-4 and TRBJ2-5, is ETGVTQSPTHLIKTRGQQVTLRCSSQSGHNTVSWYQQALGQGPQFIFQYYREEENGRGNFPPRFSGLQFPNYSSELNVNALELDDSALYLCASSSSAGIPRETQYFGPGTRLLVL.

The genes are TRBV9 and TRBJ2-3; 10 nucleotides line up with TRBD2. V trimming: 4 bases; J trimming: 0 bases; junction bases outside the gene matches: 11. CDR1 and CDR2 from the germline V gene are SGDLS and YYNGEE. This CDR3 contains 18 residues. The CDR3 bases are TGTGCCAGCAGCCCCCACCGGACTAGCGGAGGGAGCACAGATACGCAGTATTTT. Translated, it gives CASSPHRTSGGSTDTQYF.

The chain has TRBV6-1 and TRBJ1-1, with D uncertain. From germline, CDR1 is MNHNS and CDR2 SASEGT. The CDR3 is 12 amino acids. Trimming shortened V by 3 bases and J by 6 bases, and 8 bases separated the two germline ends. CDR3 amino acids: CASSDGRAEAFF. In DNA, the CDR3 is TGTGCCAGCAGTGATGGCCGGGCTGAAGCTTTCTTT.

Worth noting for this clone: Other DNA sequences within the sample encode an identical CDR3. In DNA, the CDR3 is TGCGCCAGCAGCTTGGGGGGGTCCTCTGGAAACACCATATATTTT. Its protein is CASSLGGSSGNTIYF. V is TRBV5-1 and J is TRBJ1-3; TRBD1 might be the D (5 bases). The CDR3 runs to 15 residues. Trimming removed 0 bases from V and 0 bases from J, with 7 bases in between. Germline CDR1 and CDR2: SGHRS and YFSETQ.

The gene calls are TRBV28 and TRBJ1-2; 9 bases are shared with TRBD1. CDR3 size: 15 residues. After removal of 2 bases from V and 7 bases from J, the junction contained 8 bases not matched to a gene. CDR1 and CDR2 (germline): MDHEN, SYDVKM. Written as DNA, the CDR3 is TGTGCCAGCAGTTTAGGGACAGGGTCTTTCACTGGCTACACCTTC. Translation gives CASSLGTGSFTGYTF.

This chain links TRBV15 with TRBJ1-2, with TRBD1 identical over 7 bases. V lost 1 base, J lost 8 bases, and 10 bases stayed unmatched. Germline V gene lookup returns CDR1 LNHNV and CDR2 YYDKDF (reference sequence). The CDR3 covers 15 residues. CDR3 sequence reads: CATSRAFRDSVGYTF. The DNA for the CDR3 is TGTGCCACCAGCAGAGCGTTCCGGGACAGCGTGGGCTACACCTTC.

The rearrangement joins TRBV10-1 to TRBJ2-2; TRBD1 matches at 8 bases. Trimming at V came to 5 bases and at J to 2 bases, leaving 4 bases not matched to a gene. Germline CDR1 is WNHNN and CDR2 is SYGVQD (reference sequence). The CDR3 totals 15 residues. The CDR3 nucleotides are TGCGCCAGCAGTCATGGACAGGGAAACACCGGGGAGCTGTTTTTT. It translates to CASSHGQGNTGELFF.

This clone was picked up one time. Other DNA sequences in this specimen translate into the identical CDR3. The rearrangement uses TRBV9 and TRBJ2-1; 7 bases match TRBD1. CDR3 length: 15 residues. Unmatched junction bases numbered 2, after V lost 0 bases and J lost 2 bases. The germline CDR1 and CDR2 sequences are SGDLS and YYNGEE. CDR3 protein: CASSVAGTAYNEQFF. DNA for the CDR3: TGTGCCAGCAGCGTAGCCGGGACAGCCTACAATGAGCAGTTCTTC.

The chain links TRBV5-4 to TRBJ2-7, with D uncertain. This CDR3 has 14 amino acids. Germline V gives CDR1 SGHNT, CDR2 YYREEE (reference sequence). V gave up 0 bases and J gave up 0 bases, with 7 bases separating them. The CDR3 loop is CASSLEVGSYEQYF. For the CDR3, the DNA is TGTGCCAGCAGCTTGGAAGTCGGCTCCTACGAGCAGTACTTC.

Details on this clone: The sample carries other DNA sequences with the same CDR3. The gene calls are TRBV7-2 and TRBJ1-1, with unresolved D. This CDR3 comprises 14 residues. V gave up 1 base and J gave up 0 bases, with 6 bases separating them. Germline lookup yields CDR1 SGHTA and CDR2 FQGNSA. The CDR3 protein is CASSLVGLNTEAFF. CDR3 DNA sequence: TGTGCCAGCAGCTTAGTAGGGCTGAACACTGAAGCTTTCTTT.

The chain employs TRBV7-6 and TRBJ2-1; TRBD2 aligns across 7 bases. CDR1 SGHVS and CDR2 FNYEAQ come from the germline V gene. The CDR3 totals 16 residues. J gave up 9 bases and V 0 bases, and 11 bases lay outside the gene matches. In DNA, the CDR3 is TGTGCCAGCAGCTTAGCGGGGGGGTTGTCCCTTGGTGAGCAGTTCTTC. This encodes CASSLAGGLSLGEQFF.

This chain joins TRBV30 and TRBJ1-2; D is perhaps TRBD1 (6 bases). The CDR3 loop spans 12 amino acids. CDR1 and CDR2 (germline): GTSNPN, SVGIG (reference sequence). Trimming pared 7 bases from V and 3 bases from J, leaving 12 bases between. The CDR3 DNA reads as TGTGCCTCAAACAGGGATTACTATGGCTACACCTTC. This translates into CASNRDYYGYTF. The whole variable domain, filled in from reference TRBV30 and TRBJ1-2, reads SQTIHQWPATLVQPVGSPLSLECTVEGTSNPNLYWYRQAAGRGLQLLFYSVGIGQISSEVPQNLSASRPQDRQFILSSKKLLLSDSGFYLCASNRDYYGYTFGSGTRLTVV.

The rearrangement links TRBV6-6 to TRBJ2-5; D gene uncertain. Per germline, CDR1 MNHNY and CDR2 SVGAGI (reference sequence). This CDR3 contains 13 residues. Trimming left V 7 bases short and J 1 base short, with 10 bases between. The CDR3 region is CASTLPGQETQYF. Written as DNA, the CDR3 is TGTGCCAGCACCCTCCCGGGCCAAGAGACCCAGTACTTC.

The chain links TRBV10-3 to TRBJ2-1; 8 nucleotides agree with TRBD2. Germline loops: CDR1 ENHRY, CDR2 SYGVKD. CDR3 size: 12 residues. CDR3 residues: CSSAGANNEQFF. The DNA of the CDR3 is TGTTCTTCAGCGGGAGCAAACAATGAGCAGTTCTTC.

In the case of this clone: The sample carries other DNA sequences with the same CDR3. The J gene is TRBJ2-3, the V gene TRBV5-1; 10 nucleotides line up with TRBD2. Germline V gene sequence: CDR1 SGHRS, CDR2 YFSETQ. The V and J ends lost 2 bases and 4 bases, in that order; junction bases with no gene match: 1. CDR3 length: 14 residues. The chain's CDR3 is CASSFLAGADTQYF. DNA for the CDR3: TGCGCCAGCAGCTTCCTAGCGGGAGCAGATACGCAGTATTTT.

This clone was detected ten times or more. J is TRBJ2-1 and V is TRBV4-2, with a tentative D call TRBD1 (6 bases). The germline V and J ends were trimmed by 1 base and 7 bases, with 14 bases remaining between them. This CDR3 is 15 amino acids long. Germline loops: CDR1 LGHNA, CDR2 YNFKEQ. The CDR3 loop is CASSQAEGGSNEQFF. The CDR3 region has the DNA TGTGCCAGCAGCCAAGCTGAAGGGGGTTCTAATGAGCAGTTCTTC.

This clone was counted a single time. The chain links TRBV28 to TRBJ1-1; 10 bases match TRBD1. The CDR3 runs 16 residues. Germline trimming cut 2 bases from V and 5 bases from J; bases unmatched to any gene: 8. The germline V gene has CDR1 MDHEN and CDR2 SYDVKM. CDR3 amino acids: CASSLLPGQGTTEAFF. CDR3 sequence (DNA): TGTGCCAGCAGTTTACTACCGGGACAGGGGACGACTGAAGCTTTCTTT.